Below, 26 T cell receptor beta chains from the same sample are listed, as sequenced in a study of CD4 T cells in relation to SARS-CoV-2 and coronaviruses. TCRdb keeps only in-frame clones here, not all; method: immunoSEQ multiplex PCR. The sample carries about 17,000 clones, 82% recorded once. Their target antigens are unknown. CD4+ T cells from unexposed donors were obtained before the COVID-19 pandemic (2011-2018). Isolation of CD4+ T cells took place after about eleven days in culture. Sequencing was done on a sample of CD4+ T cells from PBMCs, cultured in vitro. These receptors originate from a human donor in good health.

The chain's CDR3 is CASSLGGGLGQPQHF. CDR3 in DNA: TGTGCCAGCAGCTTGGGGGGCGGCCTGGGGCAGCCCCAGCATTTT. V usage is TRBV11-2 and J usage is TRBJ1-5, with D perhaps matching TRBD1 (6 bases). V was shortened by 3 bases and J by 7 bases, with 16 bases between the two germline ends. Germline CDR1 and CDR2: SGHAT and FQNNGV. The CDR3 runs 15 residues.

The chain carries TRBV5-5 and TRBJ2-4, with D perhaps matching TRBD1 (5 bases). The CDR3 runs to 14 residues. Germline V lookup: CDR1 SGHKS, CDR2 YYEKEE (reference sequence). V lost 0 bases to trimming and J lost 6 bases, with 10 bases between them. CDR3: CASSLAGRVNIQYF. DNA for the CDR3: TGTGCCAGCAGCTTGGCAGGGCGCGTAAACATTCAGTACTTC.

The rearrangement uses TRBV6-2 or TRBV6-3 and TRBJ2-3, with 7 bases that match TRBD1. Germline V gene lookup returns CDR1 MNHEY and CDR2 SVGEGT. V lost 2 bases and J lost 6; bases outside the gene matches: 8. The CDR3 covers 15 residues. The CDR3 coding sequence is TGTGCCAGCAGTTACCCAATCGACAGGGTTGATACGCAGTATTTT. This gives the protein CASSYPIDRVDTQYF.

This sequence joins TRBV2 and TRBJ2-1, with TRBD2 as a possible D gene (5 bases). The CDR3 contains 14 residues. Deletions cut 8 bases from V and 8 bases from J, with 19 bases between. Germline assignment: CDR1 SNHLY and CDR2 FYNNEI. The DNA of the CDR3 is TGTGCCAGCCGTGGTTTCAGCGGTTCTGATGAGCAGTTCTTC. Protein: CASRGFSGSDEQFF.

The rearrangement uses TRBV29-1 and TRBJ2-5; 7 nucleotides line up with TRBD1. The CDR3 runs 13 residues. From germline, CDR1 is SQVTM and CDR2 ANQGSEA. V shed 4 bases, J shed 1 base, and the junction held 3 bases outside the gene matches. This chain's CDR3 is CSVARQGQETQYF. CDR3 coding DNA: TGCAGCGTTGCCAGACAGGGCCAAGAGACCCAGTACTTC. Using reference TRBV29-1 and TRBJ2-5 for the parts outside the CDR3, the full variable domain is SAVISQKPSRDICQRGTSLTIQCQVDSQVTMMFWYRQQPGQSLTLIATANQGSEATYESGFVIDKFPISRPNLTFSTLTVSNMSPEDSSIYLCSVARQGQETQYFGPGTRLLVL.

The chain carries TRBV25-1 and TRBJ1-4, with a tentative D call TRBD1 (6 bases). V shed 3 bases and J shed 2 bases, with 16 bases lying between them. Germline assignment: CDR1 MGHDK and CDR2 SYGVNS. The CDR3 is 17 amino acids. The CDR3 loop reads CASSEGGRGTTNEKLFF. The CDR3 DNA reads TGTGCCAGCAGTGAGGGAGGTAGGGGGACGACTAATGAAAAACTGTTTTTT. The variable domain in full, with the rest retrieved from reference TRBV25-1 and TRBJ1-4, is EADIYQTPRYLVIGTGKKITLECSQTMGHDKMYWYQQDPGMELHLIHYSYGVNSTEKGDLSSESTVSRIRTEHFPLTLESARPSHTSQYLCASSEGGRGTTNEKLFFGSGTQLSVL.

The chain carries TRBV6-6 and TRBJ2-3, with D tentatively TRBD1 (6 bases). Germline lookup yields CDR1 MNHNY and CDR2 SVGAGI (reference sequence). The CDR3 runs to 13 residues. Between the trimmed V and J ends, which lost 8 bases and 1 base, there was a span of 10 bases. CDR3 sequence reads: CASRSGGTDTQYF. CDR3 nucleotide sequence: TGTGCCAGCCGGTCAGGGGGCACAGATACGCAGTATTTT.

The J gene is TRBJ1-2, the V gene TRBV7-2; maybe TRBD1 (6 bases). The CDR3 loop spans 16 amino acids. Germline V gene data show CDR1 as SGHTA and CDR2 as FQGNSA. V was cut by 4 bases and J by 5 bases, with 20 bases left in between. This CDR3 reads CASSSLLSGVGYGYTF. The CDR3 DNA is TGTGCCAGCAGCTCCCTGCTTTCAGGGGTAGGGTATGGCTACACCTTC. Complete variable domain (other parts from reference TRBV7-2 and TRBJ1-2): GAGVSQSPSNKVTEKGKDVELRCDPISGHTALYWYRQSLGQGLEFLIYFQGNSAPDKSGLPSDRFSAERTGGSVSTLTIQRTQQEDSAVYLCASSSLLSGVGYGYTFGSGTRLTVV.

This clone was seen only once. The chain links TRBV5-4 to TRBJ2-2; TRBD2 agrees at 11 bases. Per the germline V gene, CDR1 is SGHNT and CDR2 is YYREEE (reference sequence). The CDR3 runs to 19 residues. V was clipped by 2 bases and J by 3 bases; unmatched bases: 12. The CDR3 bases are TGTGCCAGCAGCTTCTTAATTACTAGCGGGGGCGATGACACCGGGGAGCTGTTTTTT. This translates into CASSFLITSGGDDTGELFF.

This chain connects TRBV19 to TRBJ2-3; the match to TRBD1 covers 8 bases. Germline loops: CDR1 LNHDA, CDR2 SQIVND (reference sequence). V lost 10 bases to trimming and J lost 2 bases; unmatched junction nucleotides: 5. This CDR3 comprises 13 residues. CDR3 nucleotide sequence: TGTGCCACCAGGGACAGGACCACAGATACGCAGTATTTT. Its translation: CATRDRTTDTQYF.

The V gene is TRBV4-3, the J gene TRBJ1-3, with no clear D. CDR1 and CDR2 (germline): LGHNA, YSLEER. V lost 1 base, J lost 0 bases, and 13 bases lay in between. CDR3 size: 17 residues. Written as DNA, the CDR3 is TGCGCCAGCAGCCAAGGCTCGGGCAGCAACTCTGGAAACACCATATATTTT. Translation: CASSQGSGSNSGNTIYF.

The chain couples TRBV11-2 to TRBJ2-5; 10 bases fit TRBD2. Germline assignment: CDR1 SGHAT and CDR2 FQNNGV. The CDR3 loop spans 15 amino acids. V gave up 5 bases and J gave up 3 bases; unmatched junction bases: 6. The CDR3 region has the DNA TGTGCCAGCAGCCCAAACAGCGGGGGGGAAGAGACCCAGTACTTC. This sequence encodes CASSPNSGGEETQYF.

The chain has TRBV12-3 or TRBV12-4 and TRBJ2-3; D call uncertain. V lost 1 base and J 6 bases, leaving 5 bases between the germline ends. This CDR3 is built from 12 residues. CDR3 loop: CASSLVGDTQYF. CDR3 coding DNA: TGTGCCAGCAGTTTAGTTGGGGATACGCAGTATTTT.

The CDR3 region has the DNA TGTGCCAGCAGCCCCTACAGGGTTATGAACACTGAAGCTTTCTTT. Amino acid sequence: CASSPYRVMNTEAFF. V is TRBV11-3 and J is TRBJ1-1; D may be TRBD1 (6 bases). This CDR3 comprises 15 residues. V lost 5 bases, J lost 0 bases, and 13 bases lay in between. Per germline, CDR1 SGHNT and CDR2 YENEEA.

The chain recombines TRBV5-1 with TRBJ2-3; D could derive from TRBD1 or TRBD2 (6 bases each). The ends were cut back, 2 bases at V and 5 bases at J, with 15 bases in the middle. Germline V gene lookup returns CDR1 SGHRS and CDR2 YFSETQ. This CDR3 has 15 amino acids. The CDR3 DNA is TGCGCCAGCAGCTTCTTGGGGGGCCAGGTAGATACGCAGTATTTT. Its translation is CASSFLGGQVDTQYF.

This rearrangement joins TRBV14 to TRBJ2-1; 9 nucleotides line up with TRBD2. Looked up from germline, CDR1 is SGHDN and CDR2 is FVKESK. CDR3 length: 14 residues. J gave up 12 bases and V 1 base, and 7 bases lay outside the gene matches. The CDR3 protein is CASSQAGGGVGQFF. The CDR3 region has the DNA TGTGCCAGCAGCCAAGCAGGCGGGGGGGTTGGGCAGTTCTTC. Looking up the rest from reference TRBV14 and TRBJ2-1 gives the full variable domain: EAGVTQFPSHSVIEKGQTVTLRCDPISGHDNLYWYRRVMGKEIKFLLHFVKESKQDESGMPNNRFLAERTGGTYSTLKVQPAELEDSGVYFCASSQAGGGVGQFFGPGTRLTVL.

The CDR3 reads CASSTGGASGKYNEQFF. The CDR3 DNA reads as TGTGCCAGCAGCACAGGTGGGGCTAGCGGGAAATACAATGAGCAGTTCTTC. The chain has TRBV7-3 and TRBJ2-1; 9 nucleotides line up with TRBD2. This CDR3 contains 17 residues. J was trimmed by 4 bases and V by 5 bases; bases with no gene match: 12. Looked up from germline, CDR1 is SGHTA and CDR2 is FQGTGA.

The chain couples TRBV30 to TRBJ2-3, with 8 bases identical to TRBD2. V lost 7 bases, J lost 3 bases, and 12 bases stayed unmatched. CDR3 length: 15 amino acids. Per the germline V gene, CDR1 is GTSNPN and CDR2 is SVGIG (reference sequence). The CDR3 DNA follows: TGTGCCTACCTTTCCGGGAGGGCAAGGACAGATACGCAGTATTTT. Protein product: CAYLSGRARTDTQYF.

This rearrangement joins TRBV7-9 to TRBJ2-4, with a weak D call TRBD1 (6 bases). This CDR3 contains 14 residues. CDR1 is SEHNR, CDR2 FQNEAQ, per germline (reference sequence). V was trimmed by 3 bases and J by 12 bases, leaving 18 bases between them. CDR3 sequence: CASSFSTGYSGQYF. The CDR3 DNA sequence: TGTGCCAGCAGCTTTTCGACAGGTTACTCTGGTCAGTACTTC.

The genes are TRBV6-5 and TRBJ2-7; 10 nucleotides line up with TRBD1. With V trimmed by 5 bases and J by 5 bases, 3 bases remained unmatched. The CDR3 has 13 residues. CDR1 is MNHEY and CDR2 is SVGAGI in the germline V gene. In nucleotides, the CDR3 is TGTGCCAGCAGTCGACAGGGGGCCCACGAGCAGTACTTC. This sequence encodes CASSRQGAHEQYF.

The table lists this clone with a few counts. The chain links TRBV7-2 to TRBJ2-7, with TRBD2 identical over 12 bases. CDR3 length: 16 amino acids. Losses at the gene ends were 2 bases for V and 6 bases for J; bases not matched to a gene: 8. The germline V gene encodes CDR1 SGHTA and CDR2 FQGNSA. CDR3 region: CASSLRASGRAGEQYV. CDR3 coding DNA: TGTGCCAGCAGCTTAAGGGCTAGCGGGAGGGCCGGCGAGCAGTACGTC.

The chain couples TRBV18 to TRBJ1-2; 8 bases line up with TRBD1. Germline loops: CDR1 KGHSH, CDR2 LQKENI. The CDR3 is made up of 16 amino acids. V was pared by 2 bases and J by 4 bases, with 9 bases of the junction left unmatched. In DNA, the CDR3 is TGTGCCAGCTCACCAAACTCGGGACAGGTTACCTATGGCTACACCTTC. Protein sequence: CASSPNSGQVTYGYTF.

CDR3 loop: CASSLKDMSYEQYF. The DNA of the CDR3 is TGCGCCAGCAGCTTGAAAGACATGTCCTACGAGCAGTACTTC. The chain joins TRBV5-1 to TRBJ2-7; D is unresolved. This CDR3 region has 14 residues. V gave up 1 base and J gave up 1 base, with 9 bases separating them. CDR1 is SGHRS, CDR2 YFSETQ, per germline.

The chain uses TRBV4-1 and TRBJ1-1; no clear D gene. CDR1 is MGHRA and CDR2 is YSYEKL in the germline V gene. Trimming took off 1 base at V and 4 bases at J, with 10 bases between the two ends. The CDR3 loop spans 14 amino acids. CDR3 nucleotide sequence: TGCGCCAGCAGCCAAGGCGCGCAGGCCACTGAAGCTTTCTTT. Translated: CASSQGAQATEAFF.

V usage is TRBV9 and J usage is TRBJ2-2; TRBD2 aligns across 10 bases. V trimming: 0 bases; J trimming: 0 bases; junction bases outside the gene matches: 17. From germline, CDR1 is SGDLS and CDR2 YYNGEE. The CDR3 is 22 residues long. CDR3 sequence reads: CASSVAGKREGLTRPNTGELFF. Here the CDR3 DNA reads TGTGCCAGCAGCGTAGCTGGGAAGCGGGAGGGTTTAACGCGGCCGAACACCGGGGAGCTGTTTTTT.

The DNA for the CDR3 is TGTGCCAGCACCCCCGCGGGGGGGGTTTACGAGCAGTACTTC. Translating gives CASTPAGGVYEQYF. V and J are TRBV6-6 and TRBJ2-7; 9 bases match TRBD2. Germline V gene sequence: CDR1 MNHNY, CDR2 SVGAGI (reference sequence). With 7 bases clipped from V and 4 bases from J, the junction kept 8 bases outside the gene matches. The CDR3 is 14 amino acids.